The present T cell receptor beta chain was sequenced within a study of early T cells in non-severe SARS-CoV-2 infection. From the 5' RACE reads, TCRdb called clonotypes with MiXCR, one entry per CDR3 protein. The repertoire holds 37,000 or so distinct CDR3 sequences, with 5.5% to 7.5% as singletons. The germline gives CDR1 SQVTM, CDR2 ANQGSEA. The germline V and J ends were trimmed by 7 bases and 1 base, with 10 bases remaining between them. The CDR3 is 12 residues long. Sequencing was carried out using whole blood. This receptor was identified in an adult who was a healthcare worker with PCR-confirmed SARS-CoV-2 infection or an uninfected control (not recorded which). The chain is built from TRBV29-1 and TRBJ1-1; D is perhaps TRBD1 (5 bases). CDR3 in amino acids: CSAHQGNTEAFF. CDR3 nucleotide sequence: TGCAGCGCTCATCAGGGGAACACTGAAGCTTTCTTT.